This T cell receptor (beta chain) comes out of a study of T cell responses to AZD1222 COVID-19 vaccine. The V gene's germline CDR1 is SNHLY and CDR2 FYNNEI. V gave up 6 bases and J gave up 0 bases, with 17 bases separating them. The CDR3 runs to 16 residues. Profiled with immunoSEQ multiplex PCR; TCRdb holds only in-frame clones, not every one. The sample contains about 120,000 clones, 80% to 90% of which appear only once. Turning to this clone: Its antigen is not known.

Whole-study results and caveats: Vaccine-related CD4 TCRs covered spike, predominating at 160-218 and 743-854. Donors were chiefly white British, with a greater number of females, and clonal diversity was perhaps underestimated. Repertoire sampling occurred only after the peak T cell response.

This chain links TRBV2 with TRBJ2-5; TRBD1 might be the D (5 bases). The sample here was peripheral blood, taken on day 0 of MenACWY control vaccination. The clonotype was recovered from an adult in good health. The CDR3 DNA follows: TGTGCCAGCAGGTCCAGGGCCCGTGGGAACCAAGAGACCCAGTACTTC. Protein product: CASRSRARGNQETQYF.